A single sample gave rise to the 27 T cell receptor beta chains below, sequenced in a study of OX40 agonist ivuxolimab in advanced cancers. Libraries were prepared by immunoSEQ multiplex PCR; TCRdb keeps only in-frame clonotypes and omits some of them. The sample lists 100,000 to 120,000 clones; around 90% were seen once. Sequences were derived from CD4+ or CD8+ T cells sorted from blood, sampled in a trial of the OX40 agonist ivuxolimab. The receptors were sampled from an adult with an advanced solid tumor such as melanoma, head and neck, liver or kidney cancer.

The CDR3 sequence is CAWSVGSSRTF. CDR3 nucleotides: TGTGCCTGGAGTGTAGGGTCATCACGGACCTTC. The gene calls are TRBV30 and TRBJ1-2; D unresolved. The CDR3 covers 11 residues. V was clipped by 0 bases and J by 14 bases, with 13 bases between them. From germline, CDR1 is GTSNPN and CDR2 SVGIG (reference sequence).

This sequence joins TRBV15 and TRBJ2-1; maybe TRBD2 (5 bases). The length of the CDR3 is 13 residues. V gave up 5 bases and J gave up 9 bases, with 14 bases separating them. Germline CDR1 LNHNV, CDR2 YYDKDF (reference sequence). CDR3 sequence reads: CATSWSGRGEQFF. In nucleotides, the CDR3 is TGTGCCACCAGCTGGAGTGGCCGGGGTGAGCAGTTCTTC.

This clone was seen more than once but under ten times. The chain couples TRBV4-3 to TRBJ1-6; D uncertain. Germline loops: CDR1 LGHNA, CDR2 YSLEER. The CDR3 runs to 15 residues. Trimming took off 0 bases at V and 7 bases at J, with 10 bases between the two ends. DNA of the CDR3: TGCGCCAGCAGCCAAGATTGGGCAGCCAATTCACCCCTCCACTTT. Translated: CASSQDWAANSPLHF.

This rearrangement joins TRBV27 to TRBJ2-1; either TRBD1 or TRBD2 may fit D (6 bases each). The CDR3 is 15 amino acids. The germline CDR1 and CDR2 sequences are MNHEY and SMNVEV (reference sequence). V was cut by 3 bases and J by 9 bases, with 18 bases left in between. CDR3 protein: CASSLRGHRGSEQFF. CDR3 bases: TGTGCCAGCAGTTTGAGGGGACACCGGGGGAGTGAGCAGTTCTTC.

The chain is built from TRBV6-5 and TRBJ2-3; D gene ambiguous. Trimming shortened V by 6 bases and J by 6 bases, and 13 bases separated the two germline ends. This CDR3 contains 13 residues. CDR1 MNHEY and CDR2 SVGAGI come from the germline V gene. The CDR3 loop is CASRATNPDTQYF. The CDR3 DNA reads as TGTGCCAGCAGGGCTACTAACCCGGATACGCAGTATTTT.

The J gene is TRBJ2-5, the V gene TRBV4-2, with D unclear. V was shortened by 0 bases and J by 3 bases, with 8 bases between the two germline ends. Per the germline V gene, CDR1 is LGHNA and CDR2 is YNFKEQ. The CDR3 loop spans 14 amino acids. CDR3 region: CASSQEKLEETQYF. The CDR3 DNA reads as TGTGCCAGCAGCCAAGAGAAGTTAGAAGAGACCCAGTACTTC.

This chain joins TRBV6-5 and TRBJ1-1, with D uncertain. This CDR3 region has 15 residues. Germline CDR1 and CDR2: MNHEY and SVGAGI. V gave up 3 bases and J gave up 1 base, with 12 bases separating them. The CDR3 protein is CASSYGRSGNTEAFF. The CDR3 DNA is TGTGCCAGCAGTTATGGACGCTCAGGGAACACTGAAGCTTTCTTT.

The rearrangement joins TRBV30 to TRBJ2-5, with D unresolved. V gave up 0 bases and J gave up 1 base, with 9 bases separating them. The CDR3 runs to 14 residues. Looked up from germline, CDR1 is GTSNPN and CDR2 is SVGIG (reference sequence). CDR3 protein: CAWSVRDTQETQYF. The CDR3 DNA follows: TGTGCCTGGAGTGTACGAGACACCCAAGAGACCCAGTACTTC.

The V call is TRBV30, the J call TRBJ1-4; D ambiguous. V was cut by 2 bases and J by 2 bases, with 9 bases left in between. The CDR3 is 14 residues long. The germline V gene has CDR1 GTSNPN and CDR2 SVGIG (reference sequence). The CDR3 loop reads CAWSIHWTNEKLFF. The CDR3 nucleotides read TGTGCCTGGAGTATTCATTGGACTAATGAAAAACTGTTTTTT.

This sequence joins TRBV4-2 and TRBJ1-5; D may be TRBD1 (6 bases). CDR1 LGHNA and CDR2 YNFKEQ come from the germline V gene. This CDR3 is 14 amino acids long. V dropped 1 base and J dropped 6 bases, with 10 bases sitting between them. Written as DNA, the CDR3 is TGTGCCAGCAGCCAAGCAGGGGCAGGTCAGCCCCAGCATTTT. Protein: CASSQAGAGQPQHF.

The chain carries TRBV6-5 and TRBJ1-1, with D uncertain. The V end was cut by 6 bases, the J end by 3 bases, with 17 bases between. The CDR3 loop spans 15 amino acids. Germline V gene lookup returns CDR1 MNHEY and CDR2 SVGAGI. The CDR3 DNA sequence: TGTGCCAGCAGCCGATCCCTTAGAGCGGACACTGAAGCTTTCTTT. It specifies CASSRSLRADTEAFF.

The J gene is TRBJ2-7, the V gene TRBV2; 8 bases are shared with TRBD1. Germline V lookup: CDR1 SNHLY, CDR2 FYNNEI. The CDR3 covers 14 residues. The V gene end was trimmed by 5 bases and the J gene end by 3 bases; junction bases not matched to a gene: 6. CDR3 bases: TGTGCCAGCAGTAAAGACAGGGGACACTACGAGCAGTACTTC. Protein product: CASSKDRGHYEQYF.

The J gene is TRBJ1-2, the V gene TRBV6-1; the D is unclear. V lost 6 bases, J lost 1 base, and 6 bases lay in between. Germline loops: CDR1 MNHNS, CDR2 SASEGT. This CDR3 spans 12 amino acids. The CDR3 is CASRWSNYGYTF. CDR3 in DNA: TGTGCCAGCAGATGGAGTAACTATGGCTACACCTTC.

This clone was found a few times. The chain recombines TRBV9 with TRBJ1-3; D is uncertain. The CDR3 spans 15 residues. Germline-derived CDR1 and CDR2 are SGDLS and YYNGEE. V was trimmed by 0 bases and J by 0 bases, leaving 7 bases between them. CDR3 region: CASSVVGISGNTIYF. The CDR3 DNA reads as TGTGCCAGCAGCGTAGTCGGCATCTCTGGAAACACCATATATTTT.

The chain carries TRBV6-5 and TRBJ2-1, with D unclear. From germline, CDR1 is MNHEY and CDR2 SVGAGI. Trimming took 6 bases from V and 3 from J, leaving 9 bases between them. The CDR3 consists of 13 residues. This CDR3 reads CASRRPDYNEQFF. The DNA for the CDR3 is TGTGCCAGCAGGCGGCCGGACTACAATGAGCAGTTCTTC.

The DNA of the CDR3 is TGTGCCAGCAGTTCTTTGGACAGGGCCCTAGCCAAAAACATTCAGTACTTC. It yields the protein CASSSLDRALAKNIQYF. This sequence joins TRBV27 and TRBJ2-4; 8 positions match TRBD1. V shed 4 bases and J 0 bases; nucleotides not matched to a gene: 8. Germline loops: CDR1 MNHEY, CDR2 SMNVEV (reference sequence). This CDR3 contains 17 residues.

The V call is TRBV19, the J call TRBJ1-5, with 8 bases fitting TRBD1. Per the germline V gene, CDR1 is LNHDA and CDR2 is SQIVND (reference sequence). The CDR3 has 13 amino acids. V dropped 8 bases and J dropped 3; count of bases not matched to a gene: 3. The CDR3 sequence is CASGGQVNQPQHF. The CDR3 DNA sequence: TGTGCCAGTGGGGGACAGGTCAATCAGCCCCAGCATTTT. Using reference TRBV19 and TRBJ1-5 for the parts outside the CDR3, the full variable domain is DGGITQSPKYLFRKEGQNVTLSCEQNLNHDAMYWYRQDPGQGLRLIYYSQIVNDFQKGDIAEGYSVSREKKESFPLTVTSAQKNPTAFYLCASGGQVNQPQHFGDGTRLSIL.

This rearrangement joins TRBV27 to TRBJ1-6, with 7 bases lining up with TRBD1. V dropped 5 bases and J dropped 10; count of bases not matched to a gene: 11. Germline loops: CDR1 MNHEY, CDR2 SMNVEV (reference sequence). CDR3 size: 15 residues. This CDR3 is CASSPSTQGSSPLHF. The CDR3 DNA follows: TGTGCCAGCAGTCCCTCGACACAGGGGTCGTCACCCCTCCACTTT.

The chain is built from TRBV5-5 and TRBJ1-5; D gene ambiguous. CDR3 length: 14 residues. Germline V gene lookup returns CDR1 SGHKS and CDR2 YYEKEE (reference sequence). Between the trimmed V and J ends, which lost 4 bases and 2 bases, there was a span of 10 bases. CDR3 sequence (DNA): TGTGCCAGCAGCCTCCCGGACGGCAATCAGCCCCAGCATTTT. This gives the protein CASSLPDGNQPQHF.

This rearrangement joins TRBV25-1 to TRBJ1-2, with D possibly TRBD1 on 5 matching bases. This CDR3 spans 12 amino acids. The V end lost 4 bases, the J end lost 4 bases, and 7 bases lay between the germline ends. In germline, CDR1 is MGHDK, CDR2 SYGVNS. The CDR3 DNA reads as TGTGCCAGCAGTGGGGGCGGCTATGGCTACACCTTC. Amino acid sequence: CASSGGGYGYTF.

The chain employs TRBV19 and TRBJ2-2; 10 nucleotides agree with TRBD1. Trimming at V came to 5 bases and at J to 6 bases, leaving 9 bases not matched to a gene. CDR1 and CDR2 from the germline V gene are LNHDA and SQIVND (reference sequence). The CDR3 is 16 amino acids. The CDR3 DNA reads as TGTGCCAGTAGTCGCGGACAGGGGGACGTCTCCGGGGAGCTGTTTTTT. Its translation: CASSRGQGDVSGELFF.

V usage is TRBV5-1 and J usage is TRBJ2-1; 10 nucleotides match TRBD2. Germline trimming cut 3 bases from V and 6 bases from J; bases unmatched to any gene: 12. This CDR3 has 17 residues. CDR1 and CDR2 (germline): SGHRS, YFSETQ. Here the CDR3 reads CASSYDGLAEESNEQFF. CDR3 sequence (DNA): TGCGCCAGCAGCTACGATGGACTAGCGGAAGAATCCAATGAGCAGTTCTTC. The full variable domain, its missing parts supplied by reference TRBV5-1 and TRBJ2-1, is KAGVTQTPRYLIKTRGQQVTLSCSPISGHRSVSWYQQTPGQGLQFLFEYFSETQRNKGNFPGRFSGRQFSNSRSEMNVSTLELGDSALYLCASSYDGLAEESNEQFFGPGTRLTVL.

This chain uses TRBV12-2 with TRBJ2-7; the table calls TRBD2, which could not be checked here. TRBV12-2 is a pseudogene segment. This CDR3 comprises 19 residues. CDR3 residues: CASRLLGLAGTLSSYEQYF. Written as DNA, the CDR3 is TGTGCAAGTCGCTTACTAGGACTAGCGGGGACACTCAGCTCCTACGAGCAGTACTTC.

This rearrangement joins TRBV19 to TRBJ2-7, with 7 nucleotides matching TRBD2. V was clipped by 5 bases and J by 3 bases; unmatched bases: 7. Germline CDR1 LNHDA, CDR2 SQIVND (reference sequence). This CDR3 spans 14 amino acids. The CDR3 loop is CASSGLEADYEQYF. The CDR3 DNA reads TGTGCCAGTAGTGGACTAGAAGCGGACTACGAGCAGTACTTC.

The chain recombines TRBV28 with TRBJ1-2; a possible D gene is TRBD1 (6 bases). Trimming shortened V by 6 bases and J by 1 base, and 15 bases separated the two germline ends. The CDR3 consists of 15 residues. Germline-derived CDR1 and CDR2 are MDHEN and SYDVKM. The DNA of the CDR3 is TGTGCCAGCAGGCCCAGGACAGCGGATAACTATGGCTACACCTTC. As protein: CASRPRTADNYGYTF.

This chain uses TRBV9 with TRBJ1-3; possibly TRBD1 for D (6 bases). Germline V gene data show CDR1 as SGDLS and CDR2 as YYNGEE. The CDR3 is 15 amino acids. Trimming removed 4 bases from V and 0 bases from J, with 11 bases in between. CDR3 sequence reads: CASSQGTISGNTIYF. CDR3 DNA sequence: TGTGCCAGCAGCCAGGGGACTATCTCTGGAAACACCATATATTTT.

With respect to this clone: The same CDR3 is also encoded by other DNA sequences in this sample. The chain combines TRBV19 with TRBJ1-1; 7 nucleotides match TRBD1. Germline CDR1 reads LNHDA; CDR2 reads SQIVND (reference sequence). Trimming took 7 bases from V and 4 from J; bases not matched to a gene: 3. The CDR3 length is 12 residues. CDR3 nucleotides: TGTGCCAGTAATACAGGGGCCACTGAAGCTTTCTTT. Protein: CASNTGATEAFF.